This passage covers 24 T cell receptor beta chains from one sample sequenced in a study of cytomegalovirus exposure and HLA in healthy donors. PCR primers comprised 60 Vbeta and 13 Jbeta primers. TCRdb's copy holds only in-frame clones and misses some; the assay was immunoSEQ multiplex PCR. The sample records 100,000 or so clones, more than 65% being singletons. Sequencing was performed on PBMCs. Source of these receptors: a human donor in good health.

As to this clone: Within the sample, other DNA sequences also encode this same CDR3. The chain is built from TRBV30 and TRBJ2-7, with 7 nucleotides matching TRBD1. Trimming at V came to 3 bases and at J to 9 bases, leaving 5 bases not matched to a gene. Germline V lookup: CDR1 GTSNPN, CDR2 SVGIG (reference sequence). The CDR3 extends over 11 amino acids. Here the CDR3 reads CAWRGGKGQYF. The CDR3 DNA follows: TGTGCCTGGAGAGGGGGCAAAGGGCAGTACTTC.

V and J are TRBV5-4 and TRBJ2-5; 8 bases line up with TRBD1. V trimming: 2 bases; J trimming: 3 bases; junction bases outside the gene matches: 6. The CDR3 has 15 amino acids. Germline assignment: CDR1 SGHNT and CDR2 YYREEE (reference sequence). As DNA, the CDR3 is TGTGCCAGCAGCTTAGGGGACAGGCAAGAAGAGACCCAGTACTTC. Amino acid sequence: CASSLGDRQEETQYF.

The chain joins TRBV6-6 to TRBJ1-4; TRBD1 might be the D (6 bases). Trimming took 7 bases from V and 6 from J, leaving 18 bases between them. Per germline, CDR1 MNHNY and CDR2 SVGAGI (reference sequence). This CDR3 spans 15 amino acids. CDR3: CASTPWGGADEKLFF. The DNA for the CDR3 is TGTGCCAGCACCCCCTGGGGGGGGGCCGATGAAAAACTGTTTTTT.

The rearrangement joins TRBV7-7 to TRBJ2-1; 8 positions match TRBD2. CDR1 and CDR2 (germline): SSHAT, FNYEAQ (reference sequence). The ends lost 5 bases at V and 9 bases at J; junction bases unmatched: 9. The CDR3 is 14 amino acids. The CDR3 protein is CASSLSGSLGEQFF. The CDR3 coding sequence is TGTGCCAGCAGCCTCAGCGGGAGCCTTGGTGAGCAGTTCTTC.

CDR3 bases: TGTGCCAGCACCGGGACTAGCGGGCCCTACAATGAGCAGTTCTTC. Its protein is CASTGTSGPYNEQFF. V usage is TRBV7-2 and J usage is TRBJ2-1; 12 positions match TRBD2. J gave up 2 bases and V 7 bases, and 3 bases lay outside the gene matches. CDR1 is SGHTA and CDR2 is FQGNSA in the germline V gene. The CDR3 is 15 residues long.

The V call is TRBV30, the J call TRBJ1-1; tentative D call: TRBD1 (6 bases). V was cut by 4 bases and J by 3 bases, with 15 bases left in between. Germline CDR1 reads GTSNPN; CDR2 reads SVGIG (reference sequence). This CDR3 contains 14 residues. The CDR3 coding sequence is TGTGCCTGGACCCTCAGGGGATTTTACACTGAAGCTTTCTTT. This codes for CAWTLRGFYTEAFF.

This sequence joins TRBV5-6 and TRBJ2-1, with 11 bases that match TRBD2. The V segment lost 1 base and the J segment 6 bases; nucleotides outside the gene matches: 9. The CDR3 is 17 residues long. Germline lookup yields CDR1 SGHDT and CDR2 YYEEEE. Written as DNA, the CDR3 is TGTGCCAGCAGCTTGCCCTCAGGTAGCGGGGGGGCCAATGAGCAGTTCTTC. Its protein is CASSLPSGSGGANEQFF.

There are a few counts of this clone. The chain carries TRBV7-9 and TRBJ2-5, with 7 bases matching TRBD1. Germline CDR1 is SEHNR and CDR2 is FQNEAQ (reference sequence). Trimming took 0 bases from V and 5 from J; bases not matched to a gene: 3. The CDR3 sequence is 14 residues long. The CDR3 loop reads CASSLAQGRETQYF. Written as DNA, the CDR3 is TGTGCCAGCAGCTTAGCACAGGGGCGGGAGACCCAGTACTTC.

The chain combines TRBV6-1 with TRBJ2-5; a weak D match, TRBD2 (6 bases). With the DNA end fitting TRBJ2-7 better, the J assignment may be wrong. Germline V gene lookup returns CDR1 MNHNS and CDR2 SASEGT. The CDR3 is 12 amino acids. CDR3 sequence reads: CASDLGGGEQYF. The DNA of the CDR3 is TGTGCCAGCGATCTGGGGGGAGGCGAGCAGTACTTC.

The rearrangement joins TRBV6-5 to TRBJ2-3, with a possible D match to TRBD2 (7 bases). Germline lookup yields CDR1 MNHEY and CDR2 SVGAGI. V was cut by 4 bases and J by 5 bases, with 13 bases left in between. This CDR3 is 14 amino acids long. CDR3 DNA: TGTGCCAGCAGTTTTCTAGGGGGGGGAGATACGCAGTATTTT. This sequence encodes CASSFLGGGDTQYF.

The gene calls are TRBV7-9 and TRBJ2-1, with 13 positions matching TRBD2. CDR1 and CDR2 (germline): SEHNR, FQNEAQ (reference sequence). The CDR3 is 17 amino acids. V was clipped by 1 base and J by 6 bases; unmatched bases: 6. The CDR3 DNA reads TGTGCCAGCAGCTTAGAACTAGCGGGAGGGCTGGTCAATGAGCAGTTCTTC. Translation: CASSLELAGGLVNEQFF.

The chain carries TRBV7-2 and TRBJ2-1, with 9 bases aligning to TRBD2. From germline, CDR1 is SGHTA and CDR2 FQGNSA. J lost 4 bases, V lost 4 bases, and 5 bases had no gene match. There are 15 residues in the CDR3. In DNA, the CDR3 is TGTGCCAGCAGCTCCCCGGGACTAGCTTACAATGAGCAGTTCTTC. The encoded protein is CASSSPGLAYNEQFF.

The chain links TRBV7-2 to TRBJ2-3; TRBD1 matches 11 bases. CDR3 length: 16 residues. Germline values: CDR1 SGHTA, CDR2 FQGNSA. After removal of 5 bases from V and 2 bases from J, the junction contained 6 bases not matched to a gene. CDR3 residues: CASSQGTGGPTDTQYF. CDR3 sequence (DNA): TGTGCCAGCAGCCAAGGGACAGGGGGTCCCACAGATACGCAGTATTTT.

The sample holds one count of this clone. The rearrangement uses TRBV18 and TRBJ2-7, with D possibly TRBD2 on 5 matching bases. Germline V CDR1 and CDR2: KGHSH, LQKENI. CDR3 length: 15 amino acids. V was clipped by 3 bases and J by 0 bases, with 12 bases between them. CDR3 sequence (DNA): TGTGCCAGCTCACCGGAGGCAGGAGTCTCCTACGAGCAGTACTTC. Encoded protein: CASSPEAGVSYEQYF.

The J gene is TRBJ1-2, the V gene TRBV7-2; TRBD1 matches at 7 bases. Germline CDR1 is SGHTA and CDR2 is FQGNSA. This CDR3 spans 13 amino acids. The ends lost 5 bases at V and 8 bases at J; junction bases unmatched: 8. The CDR3 DNA follows: TGTGCCAGCAGCAAAGAGACAGGGTACGGCTACACCTTC. It translates to CASSKETGYGYTF.

This clone was seen only a few times. The gene calls are TRBV13 and TRBJ2-5; the D gene is possibly TRBD1 (6 bases). This CDR3 has 16 amino acids. Trimming took 4 bases from V and 4 from J, leaving 19 bases between them. The V gene's germline CDR1 is PRHDT and CDR2 FYEKMQ (reference sequence). CDR3 in DNA: TGTGCCAGCAGCTCACCTTTCAGGGGTGGCCGAGAGACCCAGTACTTC. Translating it yields CASSSPFRGGRETQYF.

V gene TRBV6-5 combines with J gene TRBJ1-6; D unresolved. CDR3 length equals 13 residues. With 5 bases removed from V and 7 bases from J, the gap between germline ends came to 9 bases. The germline V gene encodes CDR1 MNHEY and CDR2 SVGAGI. The CDR3 coding sequence is TGTGCCAGCAGTAATACGGTGAATTCACCCCTCCACTTT. Translating it yields CASSNTVNSPLHF.

The chain carries TRBV2 and TRBJ2-4; 7 nucleotides line up with TRBD1. The CDR3 covers 14 residues. Per the germline V gene, CDR1 is SNHLY and CDR2 is FYNNEI. With V trimmed by 6 bases and J by 6 bases, 8 bases remained unmatched. Here the CDR3 reads CASSAGTAVNIQYF. The CDR3 DNA is TGTGCCAGCAGCGCAGGGACAGCAGTAAACATTCAGTACTTC.

This clone showed up just once. Here the CDR3 DNA reads TGTGCCAGCAGACGGGGGACAGAAGGAAACACCATATATTTT. Residues: CASRRGTEGNTIYF. V is TRBV6-5 and J is TRBJ1-3; 7 bases fit TRBD1. The J segment lost 4 bases and the V segment lost 6 bases, leaving 6 bases of the junction unmatched. Looked up from germline, CDR1 is MNHEY and CDR2 is SVGAGI. The CDR3 is 14 residues long.

The chain uses TRBV4-1 and TRBJ1-5; 9 bases line up with TRBD1. Germline V gene sequence: CDR1 MGHRA, CDR2 YSYEKL. The CDR3 contains 18 residues. J was trimmed by 6 bases and V by 1 base; bases with no gene match: 13. For the CDR3, the DNA is TGCGCCAGCAGCCAAGCTCCCACCGCGGGACAGGGCGGTCAGCCCCAGCATTTT. This translates into CASSQAPTAGQGGQPQHF.

This clone was counted once. This chain uses TRBV10-3 with TRBJ1-5, with TRBD1 as a possible D gene (5 bases). The CDR3 contains 13 residues. The V end lost 4 bases, the J end lost 5 bases, and 9 bases lay between the germline ends. The germline V gene encodes CDR1 ENHRY and CDR2 SYGVKD. The CDR3 loop reads CAISVGGDQPQHF. The CDR3 nucleotides are TGTGCCATCAGTGTGGGGGGGGATCAGCCCCAGCATTTT.

V and J are TRBV5-6 and TRBJ1-2; TRBD1 agrees at 9 bases. Germline assignment: CDR1 SGHDT and CDR2 YYEEEE. CDR3 size: 15 residues. Trimming cost V 4 bases and J 4 bases; bases outside gene matches: 8. The CDR3 sequence: CASSPYTTGGYGYTF. Here the CDR3 DNA reads TGTGCCAGCAGCCCATACACGACAGGGGGCTATGGCTACACCTTC.

This clone was observed once. The chain combines TRBV6-5 with TRBJ2-7; D unclear. The CDR3 extends over 14 amino acids. The germline V gene encodes CDR1 MNHEY and CDR2 SVGAGI. The V end lost 2 bases, the J end lost 6 bases, and 14 bases lay between the germline ends. This chain's CDR3 is CASSYNLYLSEQYF. The CDR3 nucleotides are TGTGCCAGCAGTTACAATTTATATCTCTCCGAGCAGTACTTC.

The chain has TRBV2 and TRBJ2-1, with D maybe TRBD2 (7 bases). V lost 0 bases, J lost 9 bases, and 15 bases lay in between. Germline CDR1 reads SNHLY; CDR2 reads FYNNEI. The CDR3 loop spans 15 amino acids. The chain's CDR3 is CASSEAGLGGGEQFF. The CDR3, as DNA: TGTGCCAGCAGTGAAGCCGGACTAGGGGGGGGTGAGCAGTTCTTC.